This T cell receptor (beta chain) was sequenced for a study of T cells after yellow fever vaccination (dated by TCRdb to the late 2010s). As for the study more broadly: The SMART-Seq v4 Ultra Low Input RNA kit was used to prepare libraries from fractions with low cell numbers. Blood was drawn at multiple timepoints before and after primary and secondary immunization, with bulk PBMC replicates and cell subsets isolated. Two healthy male donors made up the cohort, one aged 18 to 29 years and the other aged 30 to 40 years. Bulk TCR alpha and beta repertoires were sequenced longitudinally to track T-cell clones before and after primary and booster YFV17D yellow fever vaccination.

The sample's treatment or condition label, in plain terms: live attenuated yellow fever vaccine strain. Two biological replicates of bulk PBMCs were collected at each blood-draw timepoint. A standard Ficoll-Paque protocol was used to isolate PBMCs from peripheral blood. RNA was extracted with TriZol from bulk PBMCs, CD4 and CD8 fractions, and dextramer-positive and dextramer-negative fractions. Summary of the overall study and its limitations: After the booster, most of the clones that had expanded following primary vaccination were detected again (96% of CD4 and 80% to 90% of CD8), which suggests that memory was broadly maintained. Compared with the primary T-cell response, the secondary T-cell response was weaker but faster, peaking on day 5 rather than day 15. A small fraction of clonotypes showed up in both the CD4 and CD8 compartments, probably as a result of convergent recombination. Because the study included only a couple of donors, the extent to which the findings can be generalized is limited. Because abundant contaminating clonotypes from the bulk population could be contained in FACS-sorted repertoires, computational filtering was required.

This clonotype was seen repeatedly, ten times or more. Its antigen remains undetermined. No much larger clonotype is one base removed from it; base qualities were not supplied. CDR1 and CDR2, looked up from the germline V gene (reference sequence), are MNHNY and SVGAGI. From the cysteine up to the phenylalanine, the CDR3 has a length of 16 residues. Of all the DNA, just the CDR3 is kept, 48 bases in frame from base 1. V lost 8 bases and J lost 0 bases; the stretch between them is 20 bases long. The sample was run on an Illumina NovaSeq 6000. TCR cDNA was made using 5'RACE template switching, a step that added a universal primer site and unique molecular identifiers. Priming of cDNA synthesis was performed from both the TCR alpha and TCR beta constant segments. Library amplification involved two PCR steps, and the second step added sample barcodes and sequencing adapters. Libraries were sequenced on Illumina HiSeq 2500 (2x100 bp) or NovaSeq (2x150 bp). Under the source paper's analysis protocol: Reads were demultiplexed and collapsed into UMI consensus sequences with MIGEC, and V(D)J alignment was performed with MiXCR. Clonotypes responding to the vaccine were identified with edgeR on replicate PBMC samples, with the criteria of FDR below 0.01 and a log2 fold change above 5 up to day 15. Each bulk clonotype received a CD4 or CD8 identity based on whether the sequenced CD4 or CD8 repertoire contained that clonotype at higher abundance. TCRdb reprocessing: public reads trimmed at Q25 with fastp, clones called with MiXCR, in-frame beta chains kept. Each record represents a unique CDR3 protein, reported with the most common genes and DNA among its rows. In this record, the V and J calls reflect TCRdb's handling and not the investigators' own analysis. This sample comprises hundreds of thousands of distinct CDR3 sequences, 3.6% of them detected only once. Clones ranked in the top ten supply 20% to 25% of the sample.

Recombination joined TRBV6-6 with TRBJ2-7, with TRBD1 as a weak D call on 6 bases. The sequencing here drew on PBMCs, taken on the day of the yellow fever booster vaccination. The origin of this receptor is a man aged 18 to 30 who received the YFV17D yellow fever vaccine. In nucleotide form, the sequence is TGTGCCAGCTGCCGACCCACAGGGAGCTACTCCTACGAGCAGTACTTC. This sequence encodes CASCRPTGSYSYEQYF.